This T cell receptor beta chain was sequenced in a study of T-cell memory formation after mild COVID-19. Using its own MiXCR run on the 5' RACE reads, TCRdb lists one record per CDR3 protein. The data show 150,000 to 200,000 distinct CDR3 sequences, approximately 10% seen once. This CDR3 comprises 13 residues. CDR1 and CDR2 (germline): SGHRS, YFSETQ. Trimming took off 1 base at V and 7 bases at J, with 11 bases between the two ends. The chain links TRBV5-1 to TRBJ1-2; no clear D gene. Sequenced input: PBMCs or a T cell subset sorted from them (not recorded which). This receptor was identified in a man between 18 and 35 years old who had mild COVID-19 (a few samples of this study predate the infection). Cell type and time point are not known. CDR3 loop: CASSLSPETGYTF. Here the CDR3 DNA reads TGCGCCAGCAGCTTGTCTCCGGAAACTGGCTACACCTTC.